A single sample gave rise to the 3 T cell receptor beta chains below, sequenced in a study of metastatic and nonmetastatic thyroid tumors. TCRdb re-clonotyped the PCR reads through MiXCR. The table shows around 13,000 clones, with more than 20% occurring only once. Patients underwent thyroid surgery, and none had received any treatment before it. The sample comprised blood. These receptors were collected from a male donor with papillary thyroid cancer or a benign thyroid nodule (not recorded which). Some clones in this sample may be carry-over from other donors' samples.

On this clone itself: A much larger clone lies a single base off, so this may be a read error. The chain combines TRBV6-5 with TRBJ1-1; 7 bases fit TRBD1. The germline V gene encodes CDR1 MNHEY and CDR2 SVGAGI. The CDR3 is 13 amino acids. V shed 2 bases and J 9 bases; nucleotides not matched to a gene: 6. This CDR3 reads CASSYTTGEQAFF. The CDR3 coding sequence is TGTGCCAGCAGTTACACTACAGGGGAGCAAGCTTTCTTT.

CDR3 region: CSAMRTSDDYNEQFF. The CDR3 DNA reads as TGCAGTGCTATGCGGACTAGCGACGATTACAATGAGCAGTTCTTC. The chain combines TRBV20-1 with TRBJ2-1; the match to TRBD2 covers 9 bases. Germline trimming cut 4 bases from V and 4 bases from J; bases unmatched to any gene: 8. Germline CDR1 reads DFQATT; CDR2 reads SNEGSKA (reference sequence). The CDR3 runs to 15 residues.

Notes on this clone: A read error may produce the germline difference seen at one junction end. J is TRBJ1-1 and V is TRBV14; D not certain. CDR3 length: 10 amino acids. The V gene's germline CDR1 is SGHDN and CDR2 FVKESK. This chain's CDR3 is CASSRRALFF. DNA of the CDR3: TGTGCCAGCAGCCGTAGGGCCCTCTTCTTC. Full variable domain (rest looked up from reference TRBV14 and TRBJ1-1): EAGVTQFPSHSVIEKGQTVTLRCDPISGHDNLYWYRRVMGKEIKFLLHFVKESKQDESGMPNNRFLAERTGGTYSTLKVQPAELEDSGVYFCASSRRALFFGQGTRLTVV.